This TCR beta chain was sequenced during a study of T cell responses to AZD1222 COVID-19 vaccine. Study-level points and caveats: The donors showed a predominance of white British ancestry and of females, with possible underestimation of clonal diversity. At study baseline, merely six AZD1222 recipients were seropositive. Repertoire sampling occurred only after the peak T cell response. Vaccine-associated CD4 TCRs spanned spike, dominant at 160-218 and 743-854.

This clone was picked up a small number of times. Its antigen is not known. The V end lost 0 bases, the J end lost 2 bases, and 2 bases lay between the germline ends. From germline, CDR1 is SNHLY and CDR2 FYNNEI. The CDR3 is 13 amino acids. Method: immunoSEQ multiplex PCR; TCRdb's copy keeps in-frame clones and lacks some. The table has more than 110,000 clones, about 87% seen once; the top ten hold just over 5.5%. The material sequenced was peripheral blood, taken on day 0 of AZD1222 vaccination. This chain links TRBV2 with TRBJ1-3, with no clear D. The clonotype comes from an adult in good health. The CDR3, as DNA: TGTGCCAGCAGTGAAGCAACTGGAAACACCATATATTTT. The encoded protein is CASSEATGNTIYF.